This is a list of T cell receptor beta chains from one sample in a study of cytomegalovirus exposure and HLA in healthy donors. Method: immunoSEQ multiplex PCR; TCRdb's copy keeps in-frame clones and lacks some. The sample lists around 160,000 clones, about 77% seen once, with roughly 7.3% in the top ten. Specimen: PBMCs. The receptors stem from a male donor in good health and CMV-seropositive. Both conserved end residues are part of each CDR3. Fields, in order: clone size, V gene, J gene, D gene, CDR3 DNA, CDR3 protein. A D gene is named only where the DNA matches it firmly. Size is omitted from some rows. Given values are once, few, many or a class for expanded clones.

size: NA; V: TRBV2; J: TRBJ2-6; D: NA; DNA: TGTGCCAGCATCCAAGGAGGGAGTGGTGGGGCCAACGTCCTGACTTTC; CDR3: CASIQGGSGGANVLTF
size: NA; V: TRBV27; J: TRBJ2-3; D: NA; DNA: TGTGCCAGCACCAGGTCGTGGAACACAGATACGCAGTATTTT; CDR3: CASTRSWNTDTQYF
size: few; V: TRBV7-9; J: TRBJ2-4; D: TRBD2; DNA: TGTGCCAGCAGTCGCGGGGGGCTAGACATTCAGTACTTC; CDR3: CASSRGGLDIQYF
size: NA; V: TRBV7-6; J: TRBJ2-7; D: TRBD1; DNA: TGTGCCAGCAGCTTGGGGGACAGGGTCTACGAGCAGTACTTC; CDR3: CASSLGDRVYEQYF
size: few; V: TRBV5-1; J: TRBJ1-1; D: NA; DNA: TGCGCCAGCAGCTTATTCTGGACAGACACTGAAGCTTTCTTT; CDR3: CASSLFWTDTEAFF
size: NA; V: TRBV6-5; J: TRBJ2-1; D: NA; DNA: TGTGCCAGCAAGCCCGGGACAAGCTCCTACAATGAGCAGTTCTTC; CDR3: CASKPGTSSYNEQFF
size: NA; V: TRBV29-1; J: TRBJ2-2; D: TRBD2; DNA: TGCAGCGTGGGGGACGGGGGGGCAAACACCGGGGAGCTGTTTTTT; CDR3: CSVGDGGANTGELFF
size: NA; V: TRBV28; J: TRBJ1-2; D: TRBD1; DNA: TGTGCCAGCAGAAACGACAGGGTCTATGGCTACACCTTC; CDR3: CASRNDRVYGYTF
size: few; V: TRBV10-2; J: TRBJ2-2; D: NA; DNA: TGCGCCAGCATCGGGGACACCGGGGAGCTGTTTTTT; CDR3: CASIGDTGELFF
size: few; V: TRBV30; J: TRBJ1-2; D: NA; DNA: TGTGCCTGGGATGGGCCATGGACATCGACCTATGGCTACACCTTC; CDR3: CAWDGPWTSTYGYTF
size: NA; V: TRBV10-3; J: TRBJ1-2; D: NA; DNA: TGTGCCATCAGTGCGGGGGGACACTCCGAAGAATATGGCTACACCTTC; CDR3: CAISAGGHSEEYGYTF